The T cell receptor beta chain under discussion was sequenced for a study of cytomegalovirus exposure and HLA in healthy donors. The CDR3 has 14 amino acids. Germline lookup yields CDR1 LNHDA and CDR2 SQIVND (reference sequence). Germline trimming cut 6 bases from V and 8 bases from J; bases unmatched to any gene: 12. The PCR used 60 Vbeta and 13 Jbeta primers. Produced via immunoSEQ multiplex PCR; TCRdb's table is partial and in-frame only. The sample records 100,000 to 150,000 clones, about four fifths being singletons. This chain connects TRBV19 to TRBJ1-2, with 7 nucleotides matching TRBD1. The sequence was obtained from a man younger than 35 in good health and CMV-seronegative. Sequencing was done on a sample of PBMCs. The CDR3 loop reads CASSRDDRVPGYTF. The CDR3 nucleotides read TGTGCCAGTAGCAGAGACGACAGGGTACCCGGCTACACCTTC.